The 11 T cell receptor beta chains presented below share a single source sample, sequenced in a study of cytomegalovirus exposure and HLA in healthy donors. Profiling relied on immunoSEQ multiplex PCR, and the TCRdb table lists in-frame clones only, not all of them. The profile shows about 75,000 clones, about 85% of them singletons. Sequencing was performed on PBMCs. The source is a man between 25 and 39 years old in good health and CMV-seronegative.

This clone has a single count. This chain uses TRBV28 with TRBJ2-7; weak D call: TRBD1 (6 bases). The CDR3 length is 14 residues. Germline CDR1 reads MDHEN; CDR2 reads SYDVKM. V was shortened by 8 bases and J by 0 bases, with 14 bases between the two germline ends. The CDR3 sequence: CASSYRASSYEQYF. CDR3 DNA: TGTGCCAGCTCATACAGGGCAAGCTCCTACGAGCAGTACTTC.

V gene TRBV9 combines with J gene TRBJ2-4, with 7 bases identical to TRBD1. V was pared by 4 bases and J by 1 base, with 5 bases of the junction left unmatched. Germline V gene sequence: CDR1 SGDLS, CDR2 YYNGEE. This CDR3 spans 15 amino acids. This CDR3 reads CASSPEGAAKNIQYF. CDR3 nucleotide sequence: TGTGCCAGCAGCCCAGAGGGGGCTGCCAAAAACATTCAGTACTTC.

The J gene is TRBJ1-1, the V gene TRBV29-1; possibly TRBD1 for D (6 bases). The V and J ends lost 4 bases and 4 bases respectively, with 13 bases between them. The germline V gene has CDR1 SQVTM and CDR2 ANQGSEA. CDR3 length equals 13 residues. CDR3 residues: CSVAPGVRTEAFF. CDR3 sequence (DNA): TGCAGCGTTGCCCCAGGGGTGCGCACTGAAGCTTTCTTT. The full variable domain, in which reference TRBV29-1 and TRBJ1-1 provide the parts outside the CDR3, is SAVISQKPSRDICQRGTSLTIQCQVDSQVTMMFWYRQQPGQSLTLIATANQGSEATYESGFVIDKFPISRPNLTFSTLTVSNMSPEDSSIYLCSVAPGVRTEAFFGQGTRLTVV.

V gene TRBV19 combines with J gene TRBJ1-5, with 7 bases aligning to TRBD1. The V gene's germline CDR1 is LNHDA and CDR2 SQIVND (reference sequence). V lost 6 bases and J lost 0; bases outside the gene matches: 14. This CDR3 region has 18 residues. Written as DNA, the CDR3 is TGTGCCAGTAGGCCCCGGGACAGACTTTTCTATAGCAATCAGCCCCAGCATTTT. As protein: CASRPRDRLFYSNQPQHF.

The J gene is TRBJ1-2, the V gene TRBV19, with 10 bases aligning to TRBD1. The germline V gene has CDR1 LNHDA and CDR2 SQIVND (reference sequence). This CDR3 has 17 amino acids. Trimming at V came to 7 bases and at J to 4 bases, leaving 15 bases not matched to a gene. CDR3 nucleotides: TGTGCCAGTAATCCGGGGACAGGGGCCTCTTTAAGCTATGGCTACACCTTC. This sequence encodes CASNPGTGASLSYGYTF.

By frequency in the sample, this clone is medium-sized. The rearrangement uses TRBV29-1 and TRBJ2-1; 12 bases line up with TRBD2. V shed 4 bases and J 5 bases; nucleotides not matched to a gene: 9. The CDR3 has 16 amino acids. CDR1 is SQVTM and CDR2 is ANQGSEA in the germline V gene. Here the CDR3 DNA reads TGCAGCGTTGTTCCTAGCGGGGGGGAAAGCCACAATGAGCAGTTCTTC. It specifies CSVVPSGGESHNEQFF.

This sequence joins TRBV18 and TRBJ1-5; possible D gene TRBD1, 6 bases. The germline V gene encodes CDR1 KGHSH and CDR2 LQKENI. The length of the CDR3 is 16 residues. Trimming cost V 3 bases and J 0 bases, with 12 bases left between them. CDR3 nucleotide sequence: TGTGCCAGCTCACCGGACAGCCAATATAGCAATCAGCCCCAGCATTTT. This sequence encodes CASSPDSQYSNQPQHF. The full variable domain, its missing parts supplied by reference TRBV18 and TRBJ1-5, is NAGVMQNPRHLVRRRGQEARLRCSPMKGHSHVYWYRQLPEEGLKFMVYLQKENIIDESGMPKERFSAEFPKEGPSILRIQQVVRGDSAAYFCASSPDSQYSNQPQHFGDGTRLSIL.

The chain uses TRBV21-1 and TRBJ2-7; the table assigns TRBD2, which was not confirmed against the DNA. TRBV21-1 is a documented pseudogene. CDR3 length: 15 amino acids. CDR3 sequence reads: CASSKDQRGAYEQYF. CDR3 DNA: TGTGCCAGCAGCAAAGACCAGCGGGGGGCCTACGAGCAGTACTTC.

The chain employs TRBV28 and TRBJ1-2; 10 bases map to TRBD1. The length of the CDR3 is 13 residues. Germline V gene sequence: CDR1 MDHEN, CDR2 SYDVKM. V dropped 6 bases and J dropped 7; count of bases not matched to a gene: 5. The CDR3 region has the DNA TGTGCCAGCAGCCGACAGGGGGCGGGTGGCTACACCTTC. This sequence encodes CASSRQGAGGYTF.

The genes are TRBV9 and TRBJ1-1; maybe TRBD1 (5 bases). Germline-derived CDR1 and CDR2 are SGDLS and YYNGEE. The V and J ends lost 3 bases and 5 bases respectively, with 23 bases between them. The CDR3 runs 17 residues. CDR3 bases: TGTGCCAGCAGCGCCCTAACAGGTAGGGTCAATCGGACTGAAGCTTTCTTT. Protein product: CASSALTGRVNRTEAFF.

V gene TRBV9 combines with J gene TRBJ2-2; TRBD1 is a possible D gene (6 bases). V was shortened by 3 bases and J by 4 bases, with 16 bases between the two germline ends. The germline CDR1 and CDR2 sequences are SGDLS and YYNGEE. The CDR3 is 16 residues long. For the CDR3, the DNA is TGTGCCAGCAGCGCAGGGGTAGGGGCCATCACCGGGGAGCTGTTTTTT. Protein sequence: CASSAGVGAITGELFF.